The clone carrying this TCR beta chain was detected only once. The data derive from a study of blood T cell repertoires in COVID-19. Background on the study: Italy, Spain and the United States were the sources of the convalescent and acute COVID-19 samples. PBMCs, B-cell-depleted T cells, or T cells were the source of the cDNA or gDNA that made up the material.

Authors' analysis steps: Using reference gene primer amplification, nucleated cell counts were estimated. The assay was immunoSEQ multiplex PCR, and TCRdb's table has in-frame clones only and misses some. D and trimming were read from the DNA, whereas the V and J calls and clone size are those reported in that table. The table lists some 44,000 clones, 92% of them singletons. V shed 3 bases, J shed 9 bases, and the junction held 5 bases outside the gene matches. CDR1 is MDHEN and CDR2 is SYDVKM in the germline V gene. This CDR3 contains 15 residues. The source of this sequence is a human donor in a cohort sampled during active COVID-19. The sequencing input was peripheral blood. The J gene is TRBJ1-6, the V gene TRBV28, with 10 bases matching TRBD1. CDR3 sequence (DNA): TGTGCCAGCAGTTTTCTAGACAGGGGGCTTTCACCCCTCCACTTT. As protein: CASSFLDRGLSPLHF.